This record concerns one T cell receptor (beta chain) sequence. This specimen comes from a study of technical replicates of blood from several donors. V shed 1 base and J 5 bases; nucleotides not matched to a gene: 8. Germline CDR1 reads LNHNV; CDR2 reads YYDKDF (reference sequence). This CDR3 is built from 17 residues. Sequencing was performed with immunoSEQ multiplex PCR; in TCRdb, only in-frame clones are kept and a portion is missing. The sample holds 76,000 or so clones; 86% are singletons and the top ten take roughly 4.9%. The receptor was isolated from a human donor in good health. Some clones in this sample may be carry-over from other donors' samples. The material sequenced was PBMCs. The chain combines TRBV15 with TRBJ2-3, with TRBD2 identical over 11 bases. CDR3 sequence: CATSRAILAGVGDTQYF. CDR3 DNA: TGTGCCACCAGCAGAGCTATACTAGCGGGAGTAGGAGATACGCAGTATTTT.